This is a list of T cell receptor beta chains from one sample in a study of PD-L1 blockade in urothelial cancer. Produced via immunoSEQ multiplex PCR; TCRdb's table is partial and in-frame only. The sample lists roughly 45,000 clones; roughly 80% were seen once. Sequenced material: PBMCs, taken around atezolizumab (anti-PD-L1) treatment. These receptor sequences come from a man aged 65 to 85 with urothelial cancer. Each CDR3 is given with its conserved first and last residue. A D gene is named only where the DNA matches it firmly. Size tells how often a clone was seen (once, few, many) or the class of an expanded clone, and some rows leave it out.

v_call	clone_size	cdr3_length	d_call	j_call	cdr3_nt	cdr3_aa
TRBV5-1	-	14	-	TRBJ1-3	TGCGCCAGCCGGACAGCGACCTCTGGAAACACCATATATTTT	CASRTATSGNTIYF
TRBV5-1	-	14	TRBD1	TRBJ2-4	TGCGCCAGCAGCGCGGACAGGGAGTGGAACATTCAGTACTTC	CASSADREWNIQYF
TRBV5-1	-	16	-	TRBJ2-5	TGCGCCAGCAGCTTTAGGACAGCGTCGTTACAAGAGACCCAGTACTTC	CASSFRTASLQETQYF
TRBV19	once	15	-	TRBJ2-7	TGTGCCAGTAGTCCCTCCAGGGTAGGGTCCTACGAGCAGTACTTC	CASSPSRVGSYEQYF
TRBV19	-	15	TRBD2	TRBJ2-1	TGTGCCAGTAGTATTCGACTAGCGGGAGGTGATGAGCAGTTCTTC	CASSIRLAGGDEQFF
TRBV5-6	-	15	TRBD2	TRBJ2-2	TGTGCCAGCAGCTGGACTAGCGGTGGGTTGCGGGAGCTGTTTTTT	CASSWTSGGLRELFF
TRBV27	-	18	-	TRBJ1-5	TGTGCCAGCAGTCCCCTATGGGTTAGGGGCAGTGGCAATCAGCCCCAGCATTTT	CASSPLWVRGSGNQPQHF
TRBV19	-	16	TRBD1	TRBJ1-5	TGTGCCAGTCAACAGGGGTCAGTGTATAGCAATCAGCCCCAGCATTTT	CASQQGSVYSNQPQHF
TRBV27	-	14	TRBD1	TRBJ2-1	TGTGCCAGCAGTTTATTTTCAGGGGGCAATGAGCAGTTCTTC	CASSLFSGGNEQFF
TRBV5-1	-	17	-	TRBJ2-3	TGCGCCAGCAGCTACTTTCCCGGGACAACTAGCACAGATACGCAGTATTTT	CASSYFPGTTSTDTQYF
TRBV5-1	-	15	TRBD1	TRBJ2-2	TGCGCCAGCAGCTCACGGGCAGGGGGCACCGGGGAGCTGTTTTTT	CASSSRAGGTGELFF
TRBV19	once	13	-	TRBJ2-5	TGTGCCAGTAGTATCTTCGGCGGAGAGACCCAGTACTTC	CASSIFGGETQYF
TRBV30	-	12	-	TRBJ2-7	TGTGCCTGGAGTGTACAGGGCTACGAGCAGTACTTC	CAWSVQGYEQYF
TRBV6-4	-	15	TRBD2	TRBJ2-3	TGTGCCAGCAGTCCGACTAGCGGGAGTGATCATACGCAGTATTTT	CASSPTSGSDHTQYF
TRBV11-2	-	13	-	TRBJ2-2	TGTGCCAGCAGCTTTGTAGACACCGGGGAGCTGTTTTTT	CASSFVDTGELFF
TRBV5-1	-	16	-	TRBJ2-1	TGCGCCAGCCGATCAGTTGTAACAGGGATTATGGATGAGCAGTTCTTC	CASRSVVTGIMDEQFF
TRBV7-9	-	16	TRBD1	TRBJ2-2	TGTGCCAGCAGCTCGAGGACAGGGGCAAACACCGGGGAGCTGTTTTTT	CASSSRTGANTGELFF
TRBV11-1	once	12	TRBD1	TRBJ1-1	TGTGCCAGCAGCCGTAGGACAGGCAAAGCTTTCTTT	CASSRRTGKAFF
TRBV5-8	-	15	TRBD2	TRBJ2-7	TGTGCCAGCACCTCTGGACTAGATCGATTTGACGAGCAGTACTTC	CASTSGLDRFDEQYF
TRBV10-1	-	12	-	TRBJ2-7	TGCGCCAGCTCGTCTTCGTCCTACGAGCAGTACTTC	CASSSSSYEQYF
TRBV15	-	16	-	TRBJ1-1	TGTGCCACCAGCGGGTTCCAGGGTTGGGCGAACACTGAAGCTTTCTTT	CATSGFQGWANTEAFF
TRBV5-1	-	14	-	TRBJ2-1	TGCGCCAGCAGCTTACAGACAGAAGACAATGAGCAGTTCTTC	CASSLQTEDNEQFF
TRBV5-4	-	18	TRBD2	TRBJ2-3	TGTGCCAGCAGCCACGGGACTAGCGGGACGCCTGGCACAGATACGCAGTATTTT	CASSHGTSGTPGTDTQYF
TRBV6-6	-	16	TRBD1	TRBJ1-5	TGTGCCAGCGCCACCTCGGACAGGAAAAACAATCAGCCCCAGCATTTT	CASATSDRKNNQPQHF
TRBV10-3	-	19	-	TRBJ2-1	TGTGCCATCAGTGTGAGAGGGCAGGCGCCGGGCGGGACCTACAATGAGCAGTTCTTC	CAISVRGQAPGGTYNEQFF
TRBV6-1	-	13	-	TRBJ2-7	TGTGCCAGCAGTGGCGGGGCGGGGTACGAGCAGTATTTC	CASSGGAGYEQYF
TRBV28	few	18	TRBD1	TRBJ2-6	TGTGCCAGCAGTTGGGCTACAGGGGCCCGCTCTGGGGCCAACGTCCTGACTTTC	CASSWATGARSGANVLTF
TRBV27	-	16	TRBD2	TRBJ2-2	TGTGCCAGCAGTTTAGTCGGGACTAGGAACACCGGGGAGCTGTTTTTT	CASSLVGTRNTGELFF
TRBV5-6	-	15	-	TRBJ2-3	TGTGCCAGCAGCTTGCGCGAGACTAGGGCAGATACGCAGTATTTT	CASSLRETRADTQYF
TRBV4-2	-	16	-	TRBJ1-4	TGTGCCAGCAGCCAAGATCCCCCACAGGCTAATGAAAAACTGTTTTTT	CASSQDPPQANEKLFF
TRBV6-1	once	15	-	TRBJ2-4	TGTGCCAGCAGTGAAGGGGGGGTAGCCAAAAACATTCAGTACTTC	CASSEGGVAKNIQYF
TRBV28	-	13	-	TRBJ2-7	TGTGCCAGCAGGGCATCAGGGGAAGCCGAGCAGTACTTC	CASRASGEAEQYF
TRBV19	-	14	-	TRBJ2-1	TGTGCCAGTAGTCCGGAGGTCAACAGCGGTGAGCAGTTCTTC	CASSPEVNSGEQFF